The clone carrying this TCR beta chain was seen a few times. Antigen specificity is unknown. Sequenced by immunoSEQ multiplex PCR; TCRdb stores in-frame clones only, minus some. The sample shows a few hundred thousand clones, more than 80% of them seen only once. This sample stems from a study of cytomegalovirus exposure and HLA in healthy donors. Study-level points and caveats: There were around 160 TCR beta chains listed as cytomegalovirus-associated. According to a subsequent analysis, TCR clusters identified in the first cohort showed a tendency to co-occur across the 120 validation repertoires.

V was clipped by 5 bases and J by 4 bases, with 14 bases between them. This CDR3 is built from 14 residues. The V gene's germline CDR1 is MGHRA and CDR2 YSYEKL. Sequenced: PBMCs. V and J are TRBV4-1 and TRBJ1-2, with TRBD1 as a possible D gene (6 bases). The clonotype comes from a woman younger than 30 in good health and CMV-seronegative. As DNA, the CDR3 is TGCGCCAGCAGCGGGATAGGGGGTATCTATGGCTACACCTTC. Translation: CASSGIGGIYGYTF.